These T cell receptor beta chains were read from a single sample in a study of cytomegalovirus exposure and HLA in healthy donors. Profiled with immunoSEQ multiplex PCR; TCRdb holds only in-frame clones, not every one. The table shows about 130,000 clones, with over 80% occurring only once. Sequenced material: PBMCs. The receptors were gathered from a woman aged 25-40 years in good health and CMV-seropositive. CDR3s include the opening cysteine and the closing phenylalanine or tryptophan. D genes are given only for firm matches.

d_gene	v_gene	j_gene	CDR3aa	CDR3nt
TRBD1	TRBV7-6	TRBJ1-2	CASSPRGDYGYTF	TGTGCCAGCAGCCCCAGGGGGGACTATGGCTACACCTTC
TRBD1	TRBV2	TRBJ1-3	CASSAPTGKGNTIYF	TGTGCCAGCAGTGCTCCGACAGGGAAAGGAAACACCATATATTTT
TRBD2	TRBV10-3	TRBJ2-1	CAITPGSGPYNEQFF	TGTGCCATCACCCCCGGTAGCGGGCCGTACAATGAGCAGTTCTTC
.	TRBV13	TRBJ1-2	CASSLGRGNYGYTF	TGTGCCAGCAGCTTGGGCAGGGGTAACTATGGCTACACCTTC
.	TRBV5-6	TRBJ2-3	CASSLGFAGLPDTQYF	TGTGCCAGCAGCTTGGGGTTTGCAGGGCTACCAGATACGCAGTATTTT
.	TRBV5-6	TRBJ1-1	CASILGRPNTEAFF	TGTGCCAGCATCCTGGGGCGGCCAAACACTGAAGCTTTCTTT
.	TRBV5-5	TRBJ2-7	CASSHEYEQYF	TGTGCCAGCAGCCACGAGTACGAGCAGTACTTC
.	TRBV10-2	TRBJ1-5	CASGSRGNQPQHF	TGCGCCAGCGGATCGCGGGGTAATCAGCCCCAGCATTTT
TRBD1	TRBV4-1	TRBJ2-7	CASSQSPTGAGNEQYF	TGCGCCAGCAGCCAATCTCCGACAGGGGCGGGAAACGAGCAGTACTTC
.	TRBV5-4	TRBJ2-1	CASSHNGAGREKQFF	TGTGCCAGCAGCCATAATGGGGCGGGTCGGGAGAAGCAGTTCTTC
TRBD2	TRBV7-2	TRBJ2-1	CASSFPLTSGDNEQFF	TGTGCCAGCAGCTTCCCCCTGACTAGCGGGGACAATGAGCAGTTCTTC
.	TRBV28	TRBJ2-7	CASIGGTDEQYF	TGTGCCAGCATAGGGGGAACAGACGAGCAGTACTTC
.	TRBV4-1	TRBJ1-4	CASRLTGFTNEKLFF	TGCGCCAGCAGACTTACAGGGTTCACTAATGAAAAACTGTTTTTT
.	TRBV7-9	TRBJ2-7	CASSFPGSRDEQYF	TGTGCCAGCAGCTTTCCAGGTTCGAGGGACGAGCAGTACTTC
TRBD2	TRBV29-1	TRBJ2-3	CSVVRGGSTDTQYF	TGCAGCGTTGTGCGGGGGGGTAGCACAGATACGCAGTATTTT
TRBD2	TRBV9	TRBJ2-1	CASSVQGGLAGVGLNEQFF	TGTGCCAGCAGCGTCCAAGGGGGACTAGCGGGAGTCGGACTCAATGAGCAGTTCTTC
.	TRBV27	TRBJ2-5	CASSFLSRQETQYF	TGTGCCAGCAGTTTCTTGTCGAGACAAGAGACCCAGTACTTC
.	TRBV11-2	TRBJ1-1	CASSLGLMAFF	TGTGCCAGCAGCTTAGGACTTATGGCTTTCTTT
TRBD2	TRBV5-1	TRBJ2-7	CASSLGTSGGAGEQYF	TGCGCCAGCAGCCTCGGGACTAGCGGGGGGGCGGGCGAGCAGTACTTC
.	TRBV29-1	TRBJ2-2	CSVEAGTGELFF	TGCAGCGTTGAAGCCGGGACCGGGGAGCTGTTTTTT
TRBD1	TRBV7-9	TRBJ1-1	CANDGDSMNTEAFF	TGTGCCAACGACGGGGACAGCATGAACACTGAAGCTTTCTTT